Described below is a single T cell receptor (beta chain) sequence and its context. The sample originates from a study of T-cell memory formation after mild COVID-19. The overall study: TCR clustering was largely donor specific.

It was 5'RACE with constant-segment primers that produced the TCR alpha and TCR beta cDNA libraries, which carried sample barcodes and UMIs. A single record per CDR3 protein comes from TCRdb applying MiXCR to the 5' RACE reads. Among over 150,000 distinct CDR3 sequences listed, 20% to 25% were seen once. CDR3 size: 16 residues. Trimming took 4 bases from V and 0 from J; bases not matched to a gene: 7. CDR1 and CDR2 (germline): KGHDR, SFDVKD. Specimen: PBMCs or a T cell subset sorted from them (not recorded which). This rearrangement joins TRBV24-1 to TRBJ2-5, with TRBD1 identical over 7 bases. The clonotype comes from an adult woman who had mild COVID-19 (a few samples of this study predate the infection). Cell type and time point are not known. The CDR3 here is CATSDLGQANQETQYF. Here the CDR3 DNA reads TGTGCCACCAGTGACCTTGGACAGGCCAACCAAGAGACCCAGTACTTC.